This passage covers 16 T cell receptor beta chains from one sample sequenced in a study of blood T cells in healthy people across ages (dated by TCRdb to about 2015). To prepare the library, 5' RACE was applied. Reads for this sample came from an Illumina HiSeq 2500. A second about 7 to 11 cycle PCR used a sample-barcoded 5' primer and a J-beta primer mix. The public sequencing data were trimmed at Q25 with fastp and processed into clonotypes with MiXCR by TCRdb, which kept only in-frame beta chains. CDR3 protein duplicates are merged, each entry listing the most common genes and DNA. For this sample there are 720,000 or so distinct CDR3 sequences; 40% to 45% appear just once. The ten most abundant clones make up about 32% of the sample. Material: blood. Every receptor here comes from a man older than 75 in good health.

The gene calls are TRBV4-3 and TRBJ2-1, with D possibly matching TRBD2 (5 bases). Germline CDR1 reads LGHNA; CDR2 reads YSLEER. Trimming left V 0 bases short and J 5 bases short, with 14 bases between. This CDR3 region has 16 residues. CDR3 bases: TGCGCCAGCAGCCAAGATTGGGTCGGGGAGAACAATGAGCAGTTCTTC. It encodes CASSQDWVGENNEQFF.

The CDR3 DNA sequence: TGCAGTGCTAGAGATGCGAGACCAAACACCGGGGAGCTGTTTTTT. It translates to CSARDARPNTGELFF. The genes are TRBV20-1 and TRBJ2-2, with D uncertain. This CDR3 is 15 amino acids long. V shed 0 bases and J shed 2 bases, with 10 bases lying between them. The germline V gene has CDR1 DFQATT and CDR2 SNEGSKA (reference sequence).

This clonotype was counted between two and nine times. This rearrangement joins TRBV20-1 to TRBJ2-5; TRBD2 agrees at 11 bases. The J call may be wrong; the DNA end is better matched by TRBJ2-7. Germline assignment: CDR1 DFQATT and CDR2 SNEGSKA (reference sequence). This CDR3 is built from 14 residues. The CDR3 sequence is CSAPSGLAGYEQYF. CDR3 coding DNA: TGCAGTGCCCCGAGCGGACTAGCGGGTTACGAGCAGTACTTC.

This clonotype showed up just a few times. The rearrangement links TRBV14 to TRBJ2-4, with D uncertain. Germline assignment: CDR1 SGHDN and CDR2 FVKESK. The CDR3 runs to 15 residues. Trimming pared 7 bases from V and 0 bases from J, leaving 13 bases between. CDR3: CASIQQDLAKNIQYF. CDR3 nucleotides: TGTGCCAGCATACAGCAGGACCTAGCCAAAAACATTCAGTACTTC. Looking up the rest from reference TRBV14 and TRBJ2-4 gives the full variable domain: EAGVTQFPSHSVIEKGQTVTLRCDPISGHDNLYWYRRVMGKEIKFLLHFVKESKQDESGMPNNRFLAERTGGTYSTLKVQPAELEDSGVYFCASIQQDLAKNIQYFGAGTRLSVL.

The J gene is TRBJ2-3, the V gene TRBV25-1; TRBD1 aligns across 7 bases. The CDR3 has 16 residues. In germline, CDR1 is MGHDK, CDR2 SYGVNS. V shed 2 bases, J shed 2 bases, and the junction held 7 bases outside the gene matches. The CDR3 nucleotides read TGTGCCAGCAGTGAAGCGACAGGGTCATTCACAGATACGCAGTATTTT. It specifies CASSEATGSFTDTQYF.

This clonotype was counted between two and nine times. This chain links TRBV4-2 with TRBJ2-2; no clear D. CDR3 length: 14 amino acids. V was clipped by 0 bases and J by 9 bases, with 11 bases between them. The germline CDR1 and CDR2 sequences are LGHNA and YNFKEQ. CDR3 nucleotide sequence: TGTGCCAGCAGCCAAGAAGGAAGAAATCGGGAGCTGTTTTTT. Translation gives CASSQEGRNRELFF.

The chain uses TRBV5-1 and TRBJ2-5; the D is unclear. Trimming took off 4 bases at V and 0 bases at J, with 19 bases between the two ends. This CDR3 has 17 amino acids. CDR1 is SGHRS, CDR2 YFSETQ, per germline. The CDR3 here is CASSDQFGIQYQETQYF. In nucleotides, the CDR3 is TGCGCCAGCAGCGATCAATTCGGAATCCAGTACCAAGAGACCCAGTACTTC.

This chain connects TRBV12-3 or TRBV12-4 to TRBJ2-5; 8 nucleotides line up with TRBD2. The length of the CDR3 is 15 residues. With V trimmed by 4 bases and J by 11 bases, 15 bases remained unmatched. The CDR3 nucleotides read TGTGCCAGCAGTTCCCTTTCTAGCGGGTACAATGAGCAGTACTTC. Translating it yields CASSSLSSGYNEQYF.

This rearrangement joins TRBV5-4 to TRBJ2-7, with TRBD2 identical over 10 bases. The DNA end lines up better with TRBJ2-5; the J call may be wrong. CDR1 SGHNT and CDR2 YYREEE come from the germline V gene (reference sequence). The CDR3 runs to 15 residues. CDR3 region: CASSGSGGTQETQYF. In DNA, the CDR3 is TGTGCCAGCAGCGGTAGCGGGGGGACACAAGAGACCCAGTACTTC.

This clonotype was observed a handful of times. The chain uses TRBV2 and TRBJ2-1, with D tentatively TRBD2 (5 bases). V gave up 1 base and J gave up 4 bases, with 14 bases separating them. This CDR3 region has 16 residues. Looked up from germline, CDR1 is SNHLY and CDR2 is FYNNEI. Here the CDR3 DNA reads TGTGCCAGCAGTGAAGGACTACAATCTCGGTACAATGAGCAGTTCTTC. This sequence encodes CASSEGLQSRYNEQFF.

This clonotype came up a few times. CDR3 protein: CASSPTSSEQFF. CDR3 in DNA: TGTGCCAGCAGCCCTACTAGCAGTGAGCAGTTCTTC. The rearrangement joins TRBV7-2 to TRBJ2-1; TRBD2 is a possible D gene (6 bases). Trimming left V 5 bases short and J 9 bases short, with 11 bases between. The CDR3 has 12 amino acids. Germline CDR1 and CDR2: SGHTA and FQGNSA.

This clonotype was seen at least ten times. The chain joins TRBV29-1 to TRBJ1-2; 7 bases fit TRBD1. This CDR3 has 15 residues. Trimming took 5 bases from V and 4 from J; bases not matched to a gene: 13. The V gene's germline CDR1 is SQVTM and CDR2 ANQGSEA. The CDR3 bases are TGCAGCGTTCAACAACCCCGGGACAGAGGCTATGGCTACACCTTC. Translating gives CSVQQPRDRGYGYTF.

The rearrangement links TRBV20-1 to TRBJ2-5; 8 positions agree with TRBD2. CDR1 is DFQATT, CDR2 SNEGSKA, per germline (reference sequence). V was pared by 1 base and J by 0 bases, with 4 bases of the junction left unmatched. CDR3 length: 15 amino acids. The CDR3 nucleotides read TGCAGTGCTAGAGGGCTAGCGGGCCACCAAGAGACCCAGTACTTC. As protein: CSARGLAGHQETQYF.

To note about this clonotype: This sequence may be a read error, since a much larger clone differs from it by one base. This chain's CDR3 is CSARGEQRWADEQYF. In DNA, the CDR3 is TGCAGTGCTAGAGGGGAACAGAGGTGGGCTGACGAGCAGTACTTC. The rearrangement uses TRBV20-1 and TRBJ2-5; D gene ambiguous. The DNA matches TRBJ2-7 better at its end, which makes the J call doubtful. Per the germline V gene, CDR1 is DFQATT and CDR2 is SNEGSKA (reference sequence). This CDR3 has 15 residues.

This clonotype was recorded a few times. The genes are TRBV11-2 and TRBJ2-5; possibly TRBD1 for D (6 bases). V was clipped by 3 bases and J by 2 bases, with 10 bases between them. CDR1 and CDR2 from the germline V gene are SGHAT and FQNNGV. The CDR3 consists of 14 residues. CDR3 DNA: TGTGCCAGCAGCTTTTCACAGGGACAAGAGACCCAGTACTTC. Translation: CASSFSQGQETQYF. Supplemented by reference TRBV11-2 and TRBJ2-5, the full variable domain reads EAGVAQSPRYKIIEKRQSVAFWCNPISGHATLYWYQQILGQGPKLLIQFQNNGVVDDSQLPKDRFSAERLKGVDSTLKIQPAKLEDSAVYLCASSFSQGQETQYFGPGTRLLVL.

The rearrangement uses TRBV7-8 and TRBJ1-5; TRBD1 matches at 8 bases. CDR1 and CDR2 (germline): SGHVS, FQNEAQ. The CDR3 runs to 15 residues. V shed 5 bases and J 6 bases; nucleotides not matched to a gene: 9. This CDR3 reads CASSPKTGVGQPQHF. The CDR3 nucleotides read TGTGCCAGCAGCCCAAAGACAGGGGTGGGTCAGCCCCAGCATTTT. Drawing the rest from reference TRBV7-8 and TRBJ1-5, the complete variable domain is GAGVSQSPRYKVAKRGQDVALRCDPISGHVSLFWYQQALGQGPEFLTYFQNEAQLDKSGLPSDRFFAERPEGSVSTLKIQRTQQEDSAVYLCASSPKTGVGQPQHFGDGTRLSIL.